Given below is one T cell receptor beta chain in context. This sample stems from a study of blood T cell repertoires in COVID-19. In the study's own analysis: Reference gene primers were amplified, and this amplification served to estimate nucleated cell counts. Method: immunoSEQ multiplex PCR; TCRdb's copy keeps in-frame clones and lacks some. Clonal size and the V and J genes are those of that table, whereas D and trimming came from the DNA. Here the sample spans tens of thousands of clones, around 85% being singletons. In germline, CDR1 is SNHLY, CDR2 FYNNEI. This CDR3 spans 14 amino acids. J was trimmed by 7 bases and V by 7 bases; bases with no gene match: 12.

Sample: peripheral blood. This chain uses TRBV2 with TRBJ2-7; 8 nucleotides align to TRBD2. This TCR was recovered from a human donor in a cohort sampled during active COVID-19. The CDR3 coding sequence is TGTGCCAGCACGTGCGGGGGGCGCGCGGGGGAGCAGTACTTC. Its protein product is CASTCGGRAGEQYF.